The clone carrying this T cell receptor beta chain was seen a few times. The source of the sample is a study of tumor-infiltrating lymphocytes in oesophageal squamous cell carcinoma. Germline CDR1 and CDR2: LNHDA and SQIVND (reference sequence). The CDR3 has 14 residues. A single record per CDR3 protein comes from TCRdb applying MiXCR to the PCR reads. The sample carries 15,000 to 20,000 distinct CDR3 sequences, around 43% recorded once. Source material: normal esophageal tissue next to the tumor. This receptor was identified in a female donor with esophageal squamous cell carcinoma. J is TRBJ2-5 and V is TRBV19; 7 bases are shared with TRBD1. The J call could be wrong; TRBJ2-7 is a better fit for the DNA end. The CDR3 nucleotides are TGTGCCAGTAGTAGGCAGACAGGGACCTACGAGCAGTACTTC. Protein product: CASSRQTGTYEQYF.